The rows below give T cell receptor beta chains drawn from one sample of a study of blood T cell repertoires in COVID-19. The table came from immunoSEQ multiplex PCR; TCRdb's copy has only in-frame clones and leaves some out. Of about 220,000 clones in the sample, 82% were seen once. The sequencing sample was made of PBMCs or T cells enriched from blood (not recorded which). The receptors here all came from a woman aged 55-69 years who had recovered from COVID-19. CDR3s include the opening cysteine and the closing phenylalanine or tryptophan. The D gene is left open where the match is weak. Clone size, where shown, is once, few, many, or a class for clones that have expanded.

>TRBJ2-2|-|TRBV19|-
TGTGCCAGTAGCTCCTGGGGGCTCCCCACCGGGGAGCTGTTTTTT
CASSSWGLPTGELFF
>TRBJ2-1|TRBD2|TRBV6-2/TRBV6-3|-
TGTGCCAGCAGGTACCTCGGACTAGCGGGGTACAATGAGCAGTTCTTC
CASRYLGLAGYNEQFF
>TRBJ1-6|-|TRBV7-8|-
TGTGCCAGCAGCTTAGATCAGGTTAATTCACCCCTCCACTTT
CASSLDQVNSPLHF
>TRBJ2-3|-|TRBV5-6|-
TGTGCCAGCAGCTCCCCTGGGTGGACTGGGGATACGCAGTATTTT
CASSSPGWTGDTQYF
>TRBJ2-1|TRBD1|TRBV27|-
TGTGCCAGCATGCACGACAGGGGCGAGCAGTTCTTC
CASMHDRGEQFF
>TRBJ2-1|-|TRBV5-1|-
TGCGCCAGCAGCTCTTCTCCGGTCTCTGGCTCCTACAATGAGCAGTTCTTC
CASSSSPVSGSYNEQFF
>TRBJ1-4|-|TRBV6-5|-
TGTGCCAGCAGCGCAACGGGGGACGGCCAAAAACTGTTTTTT
CASSATGDGQKLFF
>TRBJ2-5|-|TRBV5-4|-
TGTGCCAGCAGCTTGGCAGGAGGCGAGACCCAGTACTTC
CASSLAGGETQYF
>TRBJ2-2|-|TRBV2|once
TGTGCCAGCAGTAGAAATGTTGGAGGGAGTTGGCTGTTTTTT
CASSRNVGGSWLFF
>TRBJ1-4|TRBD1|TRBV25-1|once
TGTGCCAGCAGTGAAGTCACAGGGGTGGAAAAACTGTTTTTT
CASSEVTGVEKLFF
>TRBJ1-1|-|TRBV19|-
TGTGCCAGTAGGACCCAGGGGACAAACACTGAAGCTTTCTTT
CASRTQGTNTEAFF
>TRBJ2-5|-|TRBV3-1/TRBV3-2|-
TGTGCCAGCAGCCAAGCAGGGTCCCAAGAGACCCAGTACTTC
CASSQAGSQETQYF
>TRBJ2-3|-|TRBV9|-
TGTGCCAGCAGCCCCCGGGGTGGCGGAGGGTGGACAGATACGCAGTATTTT
CASSPRGGGGWTDTQYF
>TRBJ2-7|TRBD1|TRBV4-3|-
TGCGCCAGCAGCCAAGAGATGACAGGGGGATACGAGCAGTACTTC
CASSQEMTGGYEQYF
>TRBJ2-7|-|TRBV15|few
TGTGCCACCAGCCGGGACAACTCCTACGAGCAGTACTTC
CATSRDNSYEQYF
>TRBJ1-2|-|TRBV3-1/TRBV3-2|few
TGTGCCAGCAGCCCTACACGGGACTTCTATGGCTACACCTTC
CASSPTRDFYGYTF
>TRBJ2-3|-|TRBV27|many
TGTGCCAGCAGTTTTCTCAGGAAGGCAATGAGCACAGATACGCAGTATTTT
CASSFLRKAMSTDTQYF
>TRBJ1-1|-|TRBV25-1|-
TGTGCCAGTAGCCGAAGCCTTTGGGACACTGAAGCTTTCTTT
CASSRSLWDTEAFF
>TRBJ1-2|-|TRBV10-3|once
TGTGCCATCAGTGAGTCCGACAGAGTTTATGGCTACACCTTC
CAISESDRVYGYTF
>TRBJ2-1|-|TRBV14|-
TGTGCCAGCAGCCAATTGACAGGCCCCTACAATGAGCAGTTCTTC
CASSQLTGPYNEQFF
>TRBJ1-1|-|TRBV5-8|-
TGTGCCAGCAGCTTGGACATACGAACTGAAGCTTTCTTT
CASSLDIRTEAFF
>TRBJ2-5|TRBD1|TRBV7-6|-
TGTGCCAGCAGTCTAGAGGGACAGGGGGCGCGTGGGACCCAGTACTTC
CASSLEGQGARGTQYF
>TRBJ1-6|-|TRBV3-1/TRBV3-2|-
TGTGCCAGCAGCCAAGTTAACCCTATTTGGGGCTCACCCCTCCACTTT
CASSQVNPIWGSPLHF
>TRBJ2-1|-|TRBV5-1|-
TGCGCCAGCAGCCCGGGACTCAACACCAATGAGCAGTTCTTC
CASSPGLNTNEQFF
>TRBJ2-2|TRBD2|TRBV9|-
TGTGCCAGCAGCGTATTAGCGGGAGGCACCGGGGAGCTGTTTTTT
CASSVLAGGTGELFF
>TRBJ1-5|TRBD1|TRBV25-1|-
TGTGCCAGCAGTCCTCGAGGCGGGACAGGGAATCAGCCCCAGCATTTT
CASSPRGGTGNQPQHF
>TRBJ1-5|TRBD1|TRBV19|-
TGTGCCAGTAGTTTGGACAGGAATCAGCCCCAGCATTTT
CASSLDRNQPQHF
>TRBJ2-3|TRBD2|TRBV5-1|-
TGCGCCAGCAGCTACCGACTAGCGGGAGGGGTCACAGATACGCAGTATTTT
CASSYRLAGGVTDTQYF
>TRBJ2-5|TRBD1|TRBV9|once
TGTGCCAGCAGCGTTCGATGGGACAGCCAAGAGACCCAGTACTTC
CASSVRWDSQETQYF
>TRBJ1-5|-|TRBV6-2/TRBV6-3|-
TGTGCCAGCAGTTCCGGTCGCAATCAGCCCCAGCATTTT
CASSSGRNQPQHF
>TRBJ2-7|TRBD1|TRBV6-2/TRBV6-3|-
TGTGCCAGCAGCCCACTGGACAGGGGGACCACCTACGAGCAGTACTTC
CASSPLDRGTTYEQYF
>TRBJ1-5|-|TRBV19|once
TGTGCCAGTAGTATTACCCGGGGAGATCAGCCCCAGCATTTT
CASSITRGDQPQHF
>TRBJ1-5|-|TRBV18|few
TGTGCCAGCTCACCAGGACAGAATAATCAGCCCCAGCATTTT
CASSPGQNNQPQHF
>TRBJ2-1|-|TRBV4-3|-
TGCGCCAGCAGCCAAGTATCGGGAAGCTCCTACAATGAGCAGTTCTTC
CASSQVSGSSYNEQFF
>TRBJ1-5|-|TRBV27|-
TGTGCCAGCCGGAGGGGTGGCAATCAGCCCCAGCATTTT
CASRRGGNQPQHF
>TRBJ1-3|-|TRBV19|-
TGTGCCAGTAGTATCGTCCGAAACACCATATATTTT
CASSIVRNTIYF
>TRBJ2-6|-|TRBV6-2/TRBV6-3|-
TGTGCCAGCAGTTCCCCCAGGGGCGGCTCTGGGGCCAACGTCCTGACTTTC
CASSSPRGGSGANVLTF
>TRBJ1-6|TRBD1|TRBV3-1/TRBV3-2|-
TGTGCCAGCAGCCAACAGGGGGGTTCACCCCTCCACTTT
CASSQQGGSPLHF
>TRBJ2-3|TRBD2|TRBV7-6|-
TGTGCCAGCAGCTTAGGGCTAGCGGGTACCTCCACAGATACGCAGTATTTT
CASSLGLAGTSTDTQYF
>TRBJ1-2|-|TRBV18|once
TGTGCCAGCTCACCCGGCCGAGGATTAGCTAACTATGGCTACACCTTC
CASSPGRGLANYGYTF
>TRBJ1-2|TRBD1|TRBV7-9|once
TGTGCCAGCAGCCCCTCCGGGACAGTCTATGGCTACACCTTC
CASSPSGTVYGYTF
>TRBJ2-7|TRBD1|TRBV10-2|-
TGCGCCAGCAGGGACAGGACCTACGAGCAGTACTTC
CASRDRTYEQYF
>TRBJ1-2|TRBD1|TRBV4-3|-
TGCGCCAGCAGCCAAGATCAAGGGACAGCCTCTAACTATGGCTACACCTTC
CASSQDQGTASNYGYTF
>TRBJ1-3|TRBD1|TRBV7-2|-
TGTGCCAGCAGCCCCGACAGGGTTGGAAACACCATATATTTT
CASSPDRVGNTIYF